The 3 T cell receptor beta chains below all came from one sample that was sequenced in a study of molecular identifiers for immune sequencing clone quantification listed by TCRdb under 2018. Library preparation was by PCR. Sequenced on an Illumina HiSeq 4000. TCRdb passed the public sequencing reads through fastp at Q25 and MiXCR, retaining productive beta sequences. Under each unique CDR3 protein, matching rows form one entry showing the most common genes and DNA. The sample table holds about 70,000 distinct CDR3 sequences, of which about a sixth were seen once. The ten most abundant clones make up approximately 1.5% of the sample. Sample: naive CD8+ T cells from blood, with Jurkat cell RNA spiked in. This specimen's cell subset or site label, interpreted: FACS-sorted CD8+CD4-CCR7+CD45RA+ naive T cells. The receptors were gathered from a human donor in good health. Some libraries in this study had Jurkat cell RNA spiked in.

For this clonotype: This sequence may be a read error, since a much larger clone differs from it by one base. DNA for the CDR3: TGTGCCAGTAGTAGTAGCGGGTACAGCTCCTACAATGGGCAGTTCTTC. This sequence encodes CASSSSGYSSYNGQFF. J is TRBJ2-1 and V is TRBV19; 7 nucleotides align to TRBD2. CDR1 is LNHDA, CDR2 SQIVND, per germline (reference sequence). The CDR3 loop spans 16 amino acids.

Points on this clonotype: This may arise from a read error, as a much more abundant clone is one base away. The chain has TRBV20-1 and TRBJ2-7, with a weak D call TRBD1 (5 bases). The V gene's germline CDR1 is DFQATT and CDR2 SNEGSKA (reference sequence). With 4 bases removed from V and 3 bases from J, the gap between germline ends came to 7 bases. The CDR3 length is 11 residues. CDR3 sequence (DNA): TGCAGTGCTATCAGGGACTACGAGCAGTACTTC. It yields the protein CSAIRDYEQYF.

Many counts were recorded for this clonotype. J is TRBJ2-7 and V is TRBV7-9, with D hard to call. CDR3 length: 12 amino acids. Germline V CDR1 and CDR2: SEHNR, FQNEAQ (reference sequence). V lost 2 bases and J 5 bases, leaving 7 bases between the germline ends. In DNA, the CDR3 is TGTGCCAGCAGCTTAACCGTCCACGAGCAGTACTTC. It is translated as CASSLTVHEQYF.